What follows are 32 T cell receptor beta chains derived from one specimen sequenced in a study of shared clonotypes between healthy human individuals. Measured with immunoSEQ multiplex PCR; TCRdb has only the in-frame clones, and not every one. The sample records some 500,000 clones, 90% to 97% being singletons. Sequencing used naive CD4+ T cells sorted from blood. Subset indicated: CD45RA+ positively selected. The receptors were gathered from a woman aged 25 to 39 in good health.

J is TRBJ1-3 and V is TRBV11-2; tentative D call: TRBD1 (5 bases). V lost 4 bases and J lost 0, with 10 bases in between. The CDR3 length is 15 residues. The germline V gene has CDR1 SGHAT and CDR2 FQNNGV. The CDR3 bases are TGTGCCAGCAGCTCGACAGCGACCTCTGGAAACACCATATATTTT. Amino acids: CASSSTATSGNTIYF.

This rearrangement joins TRBV5-1 to TRBJ2-7; D is unclear. The CDR3 loop spans 12 amino acids. Germline CDR1 and CDR2: SGHRS and YFSETQ. Between the trimmed V and J ends, which lost 4 bases and 4 bases, there was a span of 9 bases. Here the CDR3 reads CASSRGSYEQYF. CDR3 sequence (DNA): TGCGCCAGCAGCCGCGGCTCATACGAGCAGTACTTC.

The chain carries TRBV28 and TRBJ1-5; no clear D gene. This CDR3 is built from 13 residues. CDR1 is MDHEN and CDR2 is SYDVKM in the germline V gene. Trimming removed 8 bases at V and 6 bases at J, with 14 bases between. The CDR3 coding sequence is TGTGCCAGCTTCACGGGTGCCGCTCAGCCCCAGCATTTT. Amino acid sequence: CASFTGAAQPQHF.

The chain is built from TRBV19 and TRBJ2-1; D unresolved. Germline V gene sequence: CDR1 LNHDA, CDR2 SQIVND (reference sequence). This CDR3 region has 12 residues. V was cut by 5 bases and J by 10 bases, with 12 bases left in between. The CDR3 DNA reads TGTGCCAGTAGTGGAGTTTTTCAGGAGCAGTTCTTC. Translated: CASSGVFQEQFF.

This chain uses TRBV5-1 with TRBJ2-7; 10 positions match TRBD1. The CDR3 totals 14 residues. V shed 4 bases and J 2 bases; nucleotides not matched to a gene: 3. Germline loops: CDR1 SGHRS, CDR2 YFSETQ. Written as DNA, the CDR3 is TGCGCCAGCAGCCGAGGACAGGGGGCCTACGAGCAGTACTTC. Translating it yields CASSRGQGAYEQYF.

This clone was seen only once. The chain has TRBV19 and TRBJ1-5; D uncertain. V dropped 10 bases and J dropped 3 bases, with 16 bases sitting between them. Germline lookup yields CDR1 LNHDA and CDR2 SQIVND (reference sequence). This CDR3 comprises 14 residues. The CDR3 coding sequence is TGTGCCAAAAAATGCGGGAGGAACAATCAGCCCCAGCATTTT. Translating it yields CAKKCGRNNQPQHF.

Of note for this clone: Additional DNA sequences in this sample encode the identical CDR3. The chain recombines TRBV28 with TRBJ2-7; D not certain. Per germline, CDR1 MDHEN and CDR2 SYDVKM. The V gene lost 2 bases and the J gene lost 6 bases, with 5 bases spanning the gap. The CDR3 has 11 residues. The DNA of the CDR3 is TGTGCCAGCAGTTTAATGGGCGAGCAGTACTTC. Protein product: CASSLMGEQYF.

The CDR3 region has the DNA TGTGCCAGCAGACGACGACTCGGGACAGGGGCCCTAGGGGGCTATGGCTACACCTTC. Residues: CASRRRLGTGALGGYGYTF. The chain is built from TRBV28 and TRBJ1-2; 10 nucleotides agree with TRBD1. The CDR3 consists of 19 residues. Germline V gene data show CDR1 as MDHEN and CDR2 as SYDVKM. V lost 6 bases to trimming and J lost 4 bases; unmatched junction nucleotides: 20.

The chain is built from TRBV5-4 and TRBJ1-3, with D possibly TRBD1 on 6 matching bases. This CDR3 contains 16 residues. The germline V gene encodes CDR1 SGHNT and CDR2 YYREEE (reference sequence). V lost 4 bases, J lost 2 bases, and 16 bases lay in between. The CDR3 region is CASSPGSAGAGNTIYF. The CDR3, as DNA: TGTGCCAGCAGCCCCGGGTCGGCAGGGGCTGGAAACACCATATATTTT. The full variable domain, its missing parts supplied by reference TRBV5-4 and TRBJ1-3, is ETGVTQSPTHLIKTRGQQVTLRCSSQSGHNTVSWYQQALGQGPQFIFQYYREEENGRGNFPPRFSGLQFPNYSSELNVNALELDDSALYLCASSPGSAGAGNTIYFGEGSWLTVV.

The chain employs TRBV21-1 and TRBJ2-5; the table's D gene call, TRBD2, was not cross checked with the DNA. TRBV21-1 is a pseudogene segment. CDR3 length equals 11 residues. CDR3 sequence reads: CASREEETQYF. CDR3 nucleotide sequence: TGTGCCAGCAGGGAGGAAGAGACCCAGTACTTC.

For the CDR3, the DNA is TGTGCCAGCAGTTTTGGGGGAGAGACCCAGTACTTC. It yields the protein CASSFGGETQYF. V gene TRBV28 combines with J gene TRBJ2-5; D possibly matches TRBD1 or TRBD2 (5 bases each). The CDR3 runs 12 residues. Germline-derived CDR1 and CDR2 are MDHEN and SYDVKM. V shed 3 bases and J shed 4 bases, with 6 bases lying between them.

The genes are TRBV28 and TRBJ2-5; D not resolved. TRBJ2-7 matches the DNA end more closely, so the J call is doubtful. Germline assignment: CDR1 MDHEN and CDR2 SYDVKM. The CDR3 runs 14 residues. CDR3 amino acids: CASSSIPILGEQYF. The CDR3 nucleotides read TGTGCCAGCAGTTCCATTCCCATCCTCGGCGAGCAGTACTTC.

The gene calls are TRBV28 and TRBJ1-1, with D perhaps TRBD1 (6 bases). Trimming removed 7 bases at V and 3 bases at J, with 18 bases between. The germline V gene has CDR1 MDHEN and CDR2 SYDVKM. There are 15 residues in the CDR3. CDR3: CASTQAGGVDTEAFF. CDR3 nucleotides: TGTGCCAGCACCCAGGCGGGGGGCGTAGACACTGAAGCTTTCTTT.

The chain recombines TRBV5-4 with TRBJ2-5; 8 nucleotides match TRBD1. The V and J ends lost 4 bases and 5 bases, in that order; junction bases with no gene match: 7. Germline CDR1 reads SGHNT; CDR2 reads YYREEE (reference sequence). This CDR3 is 14 amino acids long. In DNA, the CDR3 is TGTGCCAGCAGCCCTCAGGGGGCGGGGGAGACCCAGTACTTC. Protein sequence: CASSPQGAGETQYF. Looking up the rest from reference TRBV5-4 and TRBJ2-5 gives the full variable domain: ETGVTQSPTHLIKTRGQQVTLRCSSQSGHNTVSWYQQALGQGPQFIFQYYREEENGRGNFPPRFSGLQFPNYSSELNVNALELDDSALYLCASSPQGAGETQYFGPGTRLLVL.

The chain links TRBV10-3 to TRBJ2-2, with 11 bases aligning to TRBD2. CDR1 and CDR2 (germline): ENHRY, SYGVKD. J gave up 7 bases and V 0 bases, and 4 bases lay outside the gene matches. This CDR3 has 16 residues. This CDR3 is CAISESASGRYGELFF. DNA of the CDR3: TGTGCCATCAGTGAGTCCGCTAGCGGGAGGTACGGGGAGCTGTTTTTT.

The chain couples TRBV29-1 to TRBJ2-3; possibly TRBD2 for D (6 bases). V was pared by 7 bases and J by 0 bases, with 14 bases between. The germline V gene encodes CDR1 SQVTM and CDR2 ANQGSEA. The CDR3 loop spans 14 amino acids. CDR3 nucleotides: TGCAGCGGGGGAAGCGGGTATAGCACAGATACGCAGTATTTT. Protein: CSGGSGYSTDTQYF.

This chain joins TRBV6-6 and TRBJ2-1; maybe TRBD1 (6 bases). Germline V gene sequence: CDR1 MNHNY, CDR2 SVGAGI (reference sequence). V was pared by 7 bases and J by 3 bases, with 16 bases between. This CDR3 has 15 residues. CDR3 residues: CASNRLGQNYNEQFF. The CDR3 coding sequence is TGTGCCAGCAATCGCTTAGGACAGAACTACAATGAGCAGTTCTTC.

V gene TRBV19 combines with J gene TRBJ2-3, with 9 bases aligning to TRBD2. Looked up from germline, CDR1 is LNHDA and CDR2 is SQIVND (reference sequence). This CDR3 contains 15 residues. The V gene end was trimmed by 4 bases and the J gene end by 4 bases; junction bases not matched to a gene: 6. The CDR3 region is CASSNLAGVSDTQYF. The CDR3 nucleotides read TGTGCCAGTAGTAACTTAGCGGGAGTTTCAGATACGCAGTATTTT.

The V and J genes are TRBV19 and TRBJ2-7; D is uncertain. Germline CDR1 is LNHDA and CDR2 is SQIVND (reference sequence). CDR3 size: 15 residues. Trimming took off 3 bases at V and 4 bases at J, with 16 bases between the two ends. CDR3 in DNA: TGTGCCAGTAGTATCACTCTGGACCCCAGGTACGAGCAGTACTTC. Translated, it gives CASSITLDPRYEQYF.

The V call is TRBV20-1, the J call TRBJ2-1; D not certain. This CDR3 is 10 amino acids long. Germline V gene data show CDR1 as DFQATT and CDR2 as SNEGSKA (reference sequence). Trimming cost V 3 bases and J 7 bases, with 4 bases left between them. The CDR3 DNA reads as TGCAGTGCTAGCCGGAATGAGCAGTTCTTC. Its protein product is CSASRNEQFF.

The genes are TRBV28 and TRBJ1-2; D unresolved. The V end was cut by 0 bases, the J end by 3 bases, with 14 bases between. This CDR3 comprises 16 residues. CDR1 is MDHEN, CDR2 SYDVKM, per germline. CDR3: CASSLWLSGTDYGYTF. Written as DNA, the CDR3 is TGTGCCAGCAGTTTATGGCTGAGCGGTACTGACTATGGCTACACCTTC.

V usage is TRBV5-1 and J usage is TRBJ1-5; 10 bases line up with TRBD1. The germline gives CDR1 SGHRS, CDR2 YFSETQ. The J segment lost 2 bases and the V segment lost 4 bases, leaving 6 bases of the junction unmatched. There are 16 residues in the CDR3. CDR3 protein: CASSIAGTGGNQPQHF. The DNA for the CDR3 is TGCGCCAGCAGCATCGCCGGGACAGGGGGCAATCAGCCCCAGCATTTT. The full variable domain, its missing parts supplied by reference TRBV5-1 and TRBJ1-5, is KAGVTQTPRYLIKTRGQQVTLSCSPISGHRSVSWYQQTPGQGLQFLFEYFSETQRNKGNFPGRFSGRQFSNSRSEMNVSTLELGDSALYLCASSIAGTGGNQPQHFGDGTRLSIL.

V is TRBV14 and J is TRBJ2-1; 11 bases fit TRBD2. V was pared by 1 base and J by 9 bases, with 14 bases of the junction left unmatched. This CDR3 spans 18 amino acids. Per germline, CDR1 SGHDN and CDR2 FVKESK. CDR3 sequence: CASSQATLAGGVGGEQFF. Here the CDR3 DNA reads TGTGCCAGCAGCCAAGCCACCCTAGCGGGAGGTGTGGGGGGTGAGCAGTTCTTC. Variable domain in full (rest from reference TRBV14 and TRBJ2-1): EAGVTQFPSHSVIEKGQTVTLRCDPISGHDNLYWYRRVMGKEIKFLLHFVKESKQDESGMPNNRFLAERTGGTYSTLKVQPAELEDSGVYFCASSQATLAGGVGGEQFFGPGTRLTVL.

In its sample, this clone was seen once. V and J are TRBV28 and TRBJ2-7, with TRBD2 identical over 8 bases. The CDR3 spans 14 residues. CDR1 and CDR2 from the germline V gene are MDHEN and SYDVKM. Unmatched junction bases numbered 8, after V lost 7 bases and J lost 3 bases. The CDR3 DNA is TGTGCCAGCACTCCCCCTAGCGGGTACTACGAGCAGTACTTC. It specifies CASTPPSGYYEQYF.

V gene TRBV2 combines with J gene TRBJ2-7; TRBD1 might be the D (6 bases). V shed 4 bases and J shed 1 base, with 14 bases lying between them. The CDR3 runs 15 residues. CDR1 and CDR2 (germline): SNHLY, FYNNEI. The CDR3, as DNA: TGTGCCAGCAGTGGCCCGGGACATAGATCCTACGAGCAGTACTTC. As protein: CASSGPGHRSYEQYF.

The genes are TRBV30 and TRBJ2-2; D remains unclear. CDR3 length: 11 residues. Germline CDR1 and CDR2: GTSNPN and SVGIG (reference sequence). V was clipped by 4 bases and J by 6 bases, with 6 bases between them. CDR3 in DNA: TGTGCCTGGATCGCGGCCGGGGAGCTGTTTTTT. As protein: CAWIAAGELFF.

This chain links TRBV18 with TRBJ2-5; TRBD2 matches at 7 bases. Unmatched junction bases numbered 9, after V lost 6 bases and J lost 2 bases. The CDR3 contains 15 residues. The germline V gene encodes CDR1 KGHSH and CDR2 LQKENI. The CDR3 here is CASSTQRELQETQYF. The CDR3 coding sequence is TGTGCCAGCTCTACCCAGCGGGAATTACAAGAGACCCAGTACTTC.

The chain combines TRBV5-1 with TRBJ1-3; D is perhaps TRBD1 (6 bases). The length of the CDR3 is 13 residues. CDR1 and CDR2 (germline): SGHRS, YFSETQ. Between the trimmed V and J ends, which lost 3 bases and 8 bases, there was a span of 12 bases. This CDR3 is CASSWGHQDTIYF. For the CDR3, the DNA is TGCGCCAGCAGCTGGGGACATCAAGACACCATATATTTT. Based on the CDR3 plus reference TRBV5-1 and TRBJ1-3, the full variable domain is KAGVTQTPRYLIKTRGQQVTLSCSPISGHRSVSWYQQTPGQGLQFLFEYFSETQRNKGNFPGRFSGRQFSNSRSEMNVSTLELGDSALYLCASSWGHQDTIYFGEGSWLTVV.

V gene TRBV19 combines with J gene TRBJ1-2; 8 bases match TRBD1. With 4 bases clipped from V and 2 bases from J, the junction kept 3 bases outside the gene matches. This CDR3 comprises 14 residues. Per germline, CDR1 LNHDA and CDR2 SQIVND (reference sequence). The CDR3 loop reads CASSTRGPNYGYTF. CDR3 DNA: TGTGCCAGTAGTACCAGGGGGCCGAACTATGGCTACACCTTC. The full variable domain, in which reference TRBV19 and TRBJ1-2 provide the parts outside the CDR3, is DGGITQSPKYLFRKEGQNVTLSCEQNLNHDAMYWYRQDPGQGLRLIYYSQIVNDFQKGDIAEGYSVSREKKESFPLTVTSAQKNPTAFYLCASSTRGPNYGYTFGSGTRLTVV.

The chain recombines TRBV29-1 with TRBJ2-5, with 8 positions matching TRBD2. Germline CDR1 SQVTM, CDR2 ANQGSEA. CDR3 length: 14 residues. Trimming cost V 3 bases and J 1 base; bases outside gene matches: 4. DNA of the CDR3: TGCAGCGTTGAGGTTACTAGCGGCCAAGAGACCCAGTACTTC. It translates to CSVEVTSGQETQYF.

The rearrangement links TRBV27 to TRBJ2-3; the D gene is possibly TRBD1 (6 bases). Trimming stripped 5 bases from V and 2 bases from J, with 17 bases between. Looked up from germline, CDR1 is MNHEY and CDR2 is SMNVEV (reference sequence). The CDR3 loop spans 16 amino acids. The CDR3: CASSRQGTAHTDTQYF. The CDR3 bases are TGTGCCAGCAGTCGCCAGGGGACCGCACACACAGATACGCAGTATTTT.

This chain uses TRBV18 with TRBJ2-7, with D maybe TRBD2 (6 bases). V lost 3 bases and J 3 bases, leaving 12 bases between the germline ends. Germline V gene sequence: CDR1 KGHSH, CDR2 LQKENI. The CDR3 loop spans 14 amino acids. The CDR3 DNA sequence: TGTGCCAGCTCACCCAGCGGGCCTCACTACGAGCAGTACTTC. Its translation: CASSPSGPHYEQYF.